The sequence of this T cell receptor beta chain was determined in a study of cytomegalovirus exposure and HLA in healthy donors. Sequencing was performed with immunoSEQ multiplex PCR; in TCRdb, only in-frame clones are kept and a portion is missing. The sample has 45,000 to 55,000 clones, approximately 88% seen once. Germline CDR1 MNHNY, CDR2 SVGAGI (reference sequence). The CDR3 spans 16 residues. V gave up 0 bases and J gave up 4 bases; unmatched junction bases: 5. The clonotype originates from a woman between 25 and 40 years old in good health and CMV-seronegative. The chain uses TRBV6-6 and TRBJ1-4; TRBD1 matches at 7 bases. Material: PBMCs. CDR3 in DNA: TGTGCCAGCAGTTACTCGCGGGGACAGATTAATGAAAAACTGTTTTTT. It is translated as CASSYSRGQINEKLFF.